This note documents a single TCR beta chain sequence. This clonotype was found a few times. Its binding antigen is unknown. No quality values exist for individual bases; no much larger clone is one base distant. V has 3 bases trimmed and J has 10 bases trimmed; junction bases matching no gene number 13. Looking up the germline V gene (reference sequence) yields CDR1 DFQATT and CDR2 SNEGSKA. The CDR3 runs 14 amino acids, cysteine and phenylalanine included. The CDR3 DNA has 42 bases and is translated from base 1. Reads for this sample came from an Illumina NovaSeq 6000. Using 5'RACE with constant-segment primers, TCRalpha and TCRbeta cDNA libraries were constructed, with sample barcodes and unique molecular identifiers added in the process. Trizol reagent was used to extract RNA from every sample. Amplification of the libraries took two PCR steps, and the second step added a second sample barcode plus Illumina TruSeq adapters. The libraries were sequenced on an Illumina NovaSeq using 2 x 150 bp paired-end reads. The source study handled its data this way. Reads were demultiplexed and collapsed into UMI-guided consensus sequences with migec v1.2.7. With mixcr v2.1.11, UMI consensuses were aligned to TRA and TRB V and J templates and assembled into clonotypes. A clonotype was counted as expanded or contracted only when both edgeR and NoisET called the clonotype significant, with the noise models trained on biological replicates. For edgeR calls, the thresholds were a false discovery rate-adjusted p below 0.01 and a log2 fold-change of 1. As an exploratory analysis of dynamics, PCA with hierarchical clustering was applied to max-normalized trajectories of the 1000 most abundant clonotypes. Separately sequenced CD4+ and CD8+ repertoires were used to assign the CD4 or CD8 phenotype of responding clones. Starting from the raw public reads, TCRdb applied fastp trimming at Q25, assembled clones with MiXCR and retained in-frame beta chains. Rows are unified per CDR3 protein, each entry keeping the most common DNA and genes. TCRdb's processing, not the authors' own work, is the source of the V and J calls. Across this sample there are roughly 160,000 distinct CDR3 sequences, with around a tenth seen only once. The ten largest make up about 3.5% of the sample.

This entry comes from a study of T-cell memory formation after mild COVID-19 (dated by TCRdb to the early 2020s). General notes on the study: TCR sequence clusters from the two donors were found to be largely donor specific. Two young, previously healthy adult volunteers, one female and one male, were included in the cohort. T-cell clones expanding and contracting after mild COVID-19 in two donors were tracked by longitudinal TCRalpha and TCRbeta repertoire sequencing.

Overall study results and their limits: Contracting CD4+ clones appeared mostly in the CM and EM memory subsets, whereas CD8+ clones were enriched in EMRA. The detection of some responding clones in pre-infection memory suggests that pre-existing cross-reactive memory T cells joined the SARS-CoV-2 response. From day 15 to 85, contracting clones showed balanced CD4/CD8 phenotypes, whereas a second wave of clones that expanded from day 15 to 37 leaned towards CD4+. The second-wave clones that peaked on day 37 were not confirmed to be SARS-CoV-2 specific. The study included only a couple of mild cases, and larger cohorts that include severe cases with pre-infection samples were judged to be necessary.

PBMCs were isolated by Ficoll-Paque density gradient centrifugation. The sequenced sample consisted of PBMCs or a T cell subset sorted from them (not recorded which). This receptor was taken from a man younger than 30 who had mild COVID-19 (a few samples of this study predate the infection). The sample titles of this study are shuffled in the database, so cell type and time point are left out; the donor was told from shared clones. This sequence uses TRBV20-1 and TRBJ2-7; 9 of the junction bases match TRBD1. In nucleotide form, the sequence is TGCAGTGCTAGGGCCGGGACAGGGTGGGAACAACAGTACTTC. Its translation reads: CSARAGTGWEQQYF.